Listed below are T cell receptor beta chains from one sample, sequenced in a study of shared clonotypes between healthy human individuals. Generated by immunoSEQ multiplex PCR, the TCRdb table keeps only in-frame clones and is missing some. In the table there are hundreds of thousands of clones, about 74% of which are singletons. Source material: memory CD4+ T cells sorted from blood. These receptors came from a woman aged 25 to 39 in good health. CDR3s include the opening cysteine and the closing phenylalanine or tryptophan. The D gene is left open where the match is weak. Where a row states a size, it is once, few, many or the class of an expanded clone; other rows omit it.

j_call d_call clone_size v_call cdr3_aa cdr3_nt
TRBJ1-1 - - TRBV5-1 CASSLESGRRRGQEAFF TGCGCCAGCAGCTTGGAGTCGGGCAGGCGAAGGGGTCAAGAAGCTTTCTTT
TRBJ1-4 - once TRBV6-6 CASSYVRGDGKLFF TGTGCCAGCAGTTACGTCAGGGGAGATGGAAAACTGTTTTTT
TRBJ2-7 - - TRBV6-5 CASSYNTASYEQYF TGTGCCAGCAGTTACAATACAGCTTCCTACGAGCAGTACTTC
TRBJ2-4 TRBD2 - TRBV19 CASGAGVLAKNIQYF TGTGCCAGCGGAGCGGGAGTGTTAGCCAAAAACATTCAGTACTTC
TRBJ1-2 TRBD1 few TRBV4-2 CASSLERQGNYGYTF TGTGCCAGCAGCCTAGAAAGACAGGGGAACTATGGCTACACCTTC
TRBJ1-2 TRBD1 - TRBV30 CAWSKQGAAYGYTF TGTGCCTGGAGTAAGCAGGGGGCGGCCTATGGCTACACCTTC
TRBJ2-7 TRBD1 - TRBV5-6 CASSLGTGGPYEQYF TGTGCCAGCAGCTTGGGGACAGGGGGTCCCTACGAGCAGTACTTC
TRBJ2-7 - few TRBV28 CATQVRGGTYEQYF TGTGCCACGCAGGTTCGAGGAGGTACCTACGAGCAGTACTTC
TRBJ1-2 - - TRBV5-4 CASSRRPIESNYGYTF TGTGCCAGCAGTAGGAGACCCATCGAGTCTAACTATGGCTACACCTTC
TRBJ1-5 - - TRBV5-8 CASSFRSNQPQHF TGTGCCAGCAGCTTTCGGAGCAATCAGCCCCAGCATTTT
TRBJ2-1 - - TRBV4-1 CASSQGDSLTYNEQFF TGCGCCAGCAGCCAAGGTGACAGCTTGACCTACAATGAGCAGTTCTTC
TRBJ2-1 - - TRBV10-3 CAIRSGADENEQFF TGTGCCATCAGGTCCGGGGCCGATGAAAATGAGCAGTTCTTC
TRBJ2-7 TRBD2 - TRBV10-3 CATAGRTSGEQYF TGTGCCACCGCTGGTCGGACTAGCGGCGAGCAGTACTTC
TRBJ1-1 TRBD1 few TRBV5-4 CASSLGAGGRNTEAFF TGTGCCAGCAGCTTGGGTGCAGGGGGCAGGAACACTGAAGCTTTCTTT
TRBJ2-7 TRBD2 - TRBV6-1 CVTRWPTSVEQYF TGTGTCACCCGGTGGCCTACTAGCGTCGAGCAGTACTTC
TRBJ1-4 - once TRBV20-1 CSAAEYEKLFF TGCAGTGCGGCGGAGTATGAAAAACTGTTTTTT
TRBJ2-3 - - TRBV18 CASSPDYLSTDTQYF TGTGCCAGCTCACCAGACTACCTCAGCACAGATACGCAGTATTTT
TRBJ2-7 TRBD2 - TRBV19 CASRTSGGLREQYF TGTGCCAGTAGAACTAGCGGGGGACTTCGCGAGCAGTACTTC
TRBJ2-3 - - TRBV27 CASRWRNTDTQYF TGTGCCAGCAGGTGGAGGAACACAGATACGCAGTATTTT
TRBJ2-5 - - TRBV2 CASRAGGQETQYF TGTGCCAGCAGGGCTGGCGGGCAAGAGACCCAGTACTTC
TRBJ2-7 - - TRBV7-8 CASSPRGKAYEQYF TGTGCCAGCAGCCCTCGGGGAAAGGCCTACGAGCAGTACTTC